Following are 16 T cell receptor beta chains from one sample sequenced in a study of cytomegalovirus exposure and HLA in healthy donors. It was with 60 Vbeta and 13 Jbeta primers that the PCR ran. Clones were sequenced by immunoSEQ multiplex PCR, and TCRdb holds only the in-frame ones, with some missing. The table includes 100,000 or so clones, more than 75% detected once. The sample consisted of PBMCs. These receptor sequences come from a woman in her thirties or forties in good health and CMV-seropositive.

The chain joins TRBV5-4 to TRBJ1-2; no clear D gene. CDR3 length: 15 residues. Germline assignment: CDR1 SGHNT and CDR2 YYREEE (reference sequence). Trimming stripped 4 bases from V and 3 bases from J, with 16 bases between. CDR3 residues: CASSPTGVSYYGYTF. DNA for the CDR3: TGTGCCAGCAGCCCTACGGGAGTAAGTTACTATGGCTACACCTTC.

The chain is built from TRBV6-5 and TRBJ2-1; D may be TRBD1 (5 bases). This CDR3 region has 15 residues. The V and J ends lost 2 bases and 0 bases respectively, with 8 bases between them. The germline V gene encodes CDR1 MNHEY and CDR2 SVGAGI. CDR3 DNA sequence: TGTGCCAGCAGTTACAAGACAGTCTCCTACAATGAGCAGTTCTTC. It encodes CASSYKTVSYNEQFF.

This chain joins TRBV29-1 and TRBJ1-3, with D uncertain. Per the germline V gene, CDR1 is SQVTM and CDR2 is ANQGSEA. This CDR3 is 13 amino acids long. The V end lost 6 bases, the J end lost 6 bases, and 15 bases lay between the germline ends. CDR3 protein: CSVASGGLNTIYF. CDR3 DNA sequence: TGCAGCGTCGCCTCAGGTGGGTTAAACACCATATATTTT.

Only a few counts were recorded for this clone. The rearrangement links TRBV27 to TRBJ2-2; TRBD1 matches at 7 bases. Germline V gene data show CDR1 as MNHEY and CDR2 as SMNVEV (reference sequence). The CDR3 covers 15 residues. The V gene end was trimmed by 7 bases and the J gene end by 8 bases; junction bases not matched to a gene: 13. DNA of the CDR3: TGTGCCAGCACCGGAGGACAGGTCGTCTTAGGGGAGCTGTTTTTT. As protein: CASTGGQVVLGELFF.

This clone was recorded once. This rearrangement joins TRBV5-1 to TRBJ2-2; TRBD1 matches at 7 bases. The V segment lost 5 bases and the J segment 5 bases; nucleotides outside the gene matches: 6. Germline CDR1 SGHRS, CDR2 YFSETQ. This CDR3 is built from 14 residues. Here the CDR3 reads CASRGQGETGELFF. For the CDR3, the DNA is TGCGCCAGCAGAGGCCAGGGGGAAACCGGGGAGCTGTTTTTT. Full variable domain (missing parts from reference TRBV5-1 and TRBJ2-2): KAGVTQTPRYLIKTRGQQVTLSCSPISGHRSVSWYQQTPGQGLQFLFEYFSETQRNKGNFPGRFSGRQFSNSRSEMNVSTLELGDSALYLCASRGQGETGELFFGEGSRLTVL.

V gene TRBV6-1 combines with J gene TRBJ1-2; D is perhaps TRBD1 (5 bases). Germline lookup yields CDR1 MNHNS and CDR2 SASEGT. The CDR3 runs to 15 residues. V dropped 8 bases and J dropped 9 bases, with 25 bases sitting between them. The CDR3 nucleotides read TGTGCCAGCCTGAGGGGCGGGGGATTTTTCGACCGCTACACCTTC. Residues: CASLRGGGFFDRYTF.

This clone was picked up a small number of times. The rearrangement links TRBV5-1 to TRBJ2-2; 8 bases line up with TRBD1. The CDR3 is 16 residues long. Germline CDR1 and CDR2: SGHRS and YFSETQ. The J segment lost 4 bases and the V segment lost 4 bases, leaving 9 bases of the junction unmatched. This CDR3 is CASSLRQGMGTGELFF. The CDR3 coding sequence is TGCGCCAGCAGCCTCAGACAGGGGATGGGCACCGGGGAGCTGTTTTTT.

The V gene is TRBV5-1, the J gene TRBJ2-3; TRBD2 matches 9 bases. The CDR3 runs 16 residues. CDR1 is SGHRS, CDR2 YFSETQ, per germline. V shed 1 base and J 1 base; nucleotides not matched to a gene: 4. In nucleotides, the CDR3 is TGCGCCAGCAGCTTGTGGGGACTAGCCCGCACAGATACGCAGTATTTT. This gives the protein CASSLWGLARTDTQYF.

The chain links TRBV6-1 to TRBJ1-1; 7 bases fit TRBD1. This CDR3 is 15 amino acids long. With 6 bases clipped from V and 5 bases from J, the junction kept 12 bases outside the gene matches. Germline CDR1 and CDR2: MNHNS and SASEGT. Here the CDR3 reads CASRRQGVMGTEAFF. The CDR3 DNA follows: TGTGCCAGCAGGCGCCAGGGGGTGATGGGGACTGAAGCTTTCTTT.

The chain employs TRBV2 and TRBJ2-1; 8 nucleotides line up with TRBD2. The CDR3 runs to 15 residues. Germline-derived CDR1 and CDR2 are SNHLY and FYNNEI. V lost 3 bases to trimming and J lost 2 bases; unmatched junction nucleotides: 3. CDR3 nucleotide sequence: TGTGCCAGCAGTGAGGGCGGGGGGCCCTACAATGAGCAGTTCTTC. Translated, it gives CASSEGGGPYNEQFF.

The chain combines TRBV7-2 with TRBJ1-1, with 8 bases that match TRBD1. CDR3 length: 15 amino acids. The germline V gene encodes CDR1 SGHTA and CDR2 FQGNSA. The V gene end was trimmed by 6 bases and the J gene end by 0 bases; junction bases not matched to a gene: 6. CDR3 DNA sequence: TGTGCCAGCAGGCGACAGGGGAGGATGAACACTGAAGCTTTCTTT. Translated, it gives CASRRQGRMNTEAFF.

Comments on this clone: An end of the junction differs from the germline gene, which may be a read error. The chain carries TRBV7-9 and TRBJ2-3; tentatively, D is TRBD1 (6 bases). The V gene's germline CDR1 is SEHNR and CDR2 FQNEAQ (reference sequence). The CDR3 extends over 16 amino acids. The CDR3 is CSSSLSRGQPTDTQYF. The CDR3 coding sequence is TGTTCCAGCAGCTTAAGTCGTGGACAGCCTACAGATACGCAGTATTTT.

V is TRBV11-1 and J is TRBJ1-1; maybe TRBD1 (6 bases). Trimming left V 5 bases short and J 5 bases short, with 18 bases between. The CDR3 spans 15 residues. The germline CDR1 and CDR2 sequences are SGHAT and FQDESV (reference sequence). The CDR3 DNA sequence: TGTGCCAGCAGCCGAGTCGGGGGGCGGAGGACTGAAGCTTTCTTT. This translates into CASSRVGGRRTEAFF. Supplemented by reference TRBV11-1 and TRBJ1-1, the full variable domain reads EAEVAQSPRYKITEKSQAVAFWCDPISGHATLYWYRQILGQGPELLVQFQDESVVDDSQLPKDRFSAERLKGVDSTLKIQPAELGDSAMYLCASSRVGGRRTEAFFGQGTRLTVV.

This chain links TRBV6-5 with TRBJ2-1, with TRBD1 matching over 9 bases. In germline, CDR1 is MNHEY, CDR2 SVGAGI. V shed 6 bases, J shed 6 bases, and the junction held 9 bases outside the gene matches. The CDR3 runs to 15 residues. The CDR3 loop reads CASRQTGTGSNEQFF. Here the CDR3 DNA reads TGTGCCAGCAGACAAACCGGGACAGGGAGCAATGAGCAGTTCTTC.

The chain combines TRBV29-1 with TRBJ1-1; 7 positions agree with TRBD1. The junction had 11 bases not matched to a gene; V was cut back by 6 bases and J by 4 bases. CDR1 is SQVTM and CDR2 is ANQGSEA in the germline V gene. The CDR3 consists of 14 residues. The CDR3 nucleotides are TGCAGCGTCGCAAAAGGGTCAGGGGGCACTGAAGCTTTCTTT. This encodes CSVAKGSGGTEAFF.

This chain connects TRBV5-1 to TRBJ2-3; the match to TRBD2 covers 8 bases. Looked up from germline, CDR1 is SGHRS and CDR2 is YFSETQ. The V gene end was trimmed by 5 bases and the J gene end by 2 bases; junction bases not matched to a gene: 7. This CDR3 region has 15 residues. The CDR3 sequence: CASSRAGDYTDTQYF. In DNA, the CDR3 is TGCGCCAGCAGTAGAGCGGGGGACTACACAGATACGCAGTATTTT.